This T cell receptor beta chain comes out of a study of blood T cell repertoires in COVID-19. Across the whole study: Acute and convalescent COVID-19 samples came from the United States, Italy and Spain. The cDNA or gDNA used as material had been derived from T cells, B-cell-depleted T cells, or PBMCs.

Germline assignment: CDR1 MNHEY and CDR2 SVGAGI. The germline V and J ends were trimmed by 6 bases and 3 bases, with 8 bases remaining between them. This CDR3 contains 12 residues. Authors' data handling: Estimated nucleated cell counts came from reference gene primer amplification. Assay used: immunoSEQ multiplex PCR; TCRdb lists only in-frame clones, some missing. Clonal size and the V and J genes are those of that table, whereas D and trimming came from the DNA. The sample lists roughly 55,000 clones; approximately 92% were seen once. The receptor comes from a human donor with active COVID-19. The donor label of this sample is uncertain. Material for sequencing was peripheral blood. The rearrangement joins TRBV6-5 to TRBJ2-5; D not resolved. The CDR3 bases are TGTGCCAGCAGAACGACTGAAGAGACCCAGTACTTC. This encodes CASRTTEETQYF.